The T cell receptor (beta chain) described here comes from a study of cytomegalovirus exposure and HLA in healthy donors. Study at large: From donors who were HLA-typed, an early data release held 80 million or so unique TCRs. Study findings and constraints: In a later analysis, a missense DCLRE1C variant was linked to TCR beta V- and J-gene trimming. Associated with HLA alleles at 0.05 false discovery rate in a later analysis were 17,000 or so TCR beta sequences. The authors listed 164 TCR beta chains as cytomegalovirus-associated.

The PCR was carried out with 60 Vbeta primers and 13 Jbeta primers. Here immunoSEQ multiplex PCR was the method, and the copy in TCRdb shows in-frame clones only, minus some. The sample carries around 130,000 clones, 65% to 85% recorded once. The germline V gene encodes CDR1 SGHRS and CDR2 YFSETQ. The CDR3 length is 15 residues. The V and J ends lost 0 bases and 9 bases, in that order; junction bases with no gene match: 9. Points on this clone: As yet, its antigen is unknown.

The origin of this receptor is a boy aged 5 to 17 in good health and CMV-seronegative. Source material: PBMCs. The chain is built from TRBV5-1 and TRBJ2-1; 7 bases are shared with TRBD2. CDR3: CASSLVPGGLVEQFF. In DNA form, the CDR3 reads TGCGCCAGCAGCTTGGTGCCGGGAGGTTTGGTTGAGCAGTTCTTC.